This note documents a single T cell receptor (beta chain) sequence. Its target is not known. The sample comes from a study of cytomegalovirus exposure and HLA in healthy donors. In the study overall: Unique TCRs numbering roughly 85 million, obtained from HLA-typed donors, made up an early data release. Overall study results and limits: Published work reported that the classifier diagnosed cytomegalovirus status with high specificity and sensitivity. What a later analysis reportedly showed was that an Asian-associated ancestry cluster had fewer N-insertions than the approximately 700-donor mean. Per published accounts, TCR beta sequences correctly predicted the HLA-A and HLA-B alleles of most subjects.

In the PCR, 60 Vbeta and 13 Jbeta primers were used. Only in-frame clones appear in the TCRdb table, and some are missing; sequencing was by immunoSEQ multiplex PCR. The sample contains about 150,000 clones, over 60% of which appear only once. Germline V lookup: CDR1 GTSNPN, CDR2 SVGIG (reference sequence). V dropped 2 bases and J dropped 2 bases, with 19 bases sitting between them. The CDR3 extends over 17 amino acids. This receptor was obtained from a woman in her thirties in good health and CMV-seronegative. The sequencing sample was made of PBMCs. This chain links TRBV30 with TRBJ1-3, with a possible D match to TRBD1 (6 bases). CDR3 sequence (DNA): TGTGCCTGGAGTCAAATAGCCTCAGGGGCAACTGGAAACACCATATATTTT. The encoded protein is CAWSQIASGATGNTIYF.